The rows below give T cell receptor beta chains drawn from one sample of a study of blood T cell repertoires in COVID-19. The repertoire was sequenced with immunoSEQ multiplex PCR; TCRdb's copy has only in-frame clones and lacks some. Here the sample spans around 140,000 clones, 88% being singletons. Sequencing used peripheral blood. All receptors derive from a man in his 70s with acute or convalescent COVID-19. Each CDR3 is given with its conserved first and last residue. The order of the fields is V gene, clone size, D gene, J gene, CDR3 protein, CDR3 DNA. The D gene is left open where the match is weak. Rows give clone size only sometimes, using once, few, many, or a class for an expanded clone.

>TRBV28|-|-|TRBJ1-5
CASSLTGTFGGYSNQPQHF
TGTGCCAGCAGCCTAACCGGGACTTTCGGGGGGTATAGCAATCAGCCCCAGCATTTT
>TRBV19|-|-|TRBJ1-5
CASSIPGQIHSNQPQHF
TGTGCCAGTAGTATACCCGGACAGATCCATAGCAATCAGCCCCAGCATTTT
>TRBV11-2|-|-|TRBJ1-2
CASSLTAPFMHGYTF
TGTGCCAGCAGCCTCACAGCCCCCTTCATGCATGGCTACACCTTC
>TRBV7-9|-|-|TRBJ2-4
CANSLVGQTSKNIQYF
TGTGCCAACAGCTTAGTCGGACAGACCTCCAAAAACATTCAGTACTTC
>TRBV3-1/TRBV3-2|-|-|TRBJ2-2
CATLSFAGELFF
TGTGCCACCCTGAGCTTCGCCGGGGAGCTGTTTTTT
>TRBV5-1|few|-|TRBJ1-4
CASSLTGRANEKLFF
TGCGCCAGCAGCCTTACAGGGAGGGCTAATGAAAAACTGTTTTTT
>TRBV7-3|once|TRBD1|TRBJ1-6
CASSKGQGDNSPLHF
TGTGCCAGCAGCAAGGGACAGGGGGACAATTCACCCCTCCACTTT
>TRBV6-6|-|TRBD1|TRBJ2-2
CASSSTGIWGTGELFF
TGTGCCAGCAGTTCGACAGGGATTTGGGGCACCGGGGAGCTGTTTTTT
>TRBV12-3/TRBV12-4|-|-|TRBJ1-1
CASSLTGSEAFF
TGTGCCAGCAGTTTAACAGGGTCGGAAGCTTTCTTT
>TRBV7-9|-|-|TRBJ2-7
CASSLIGSGPYEQYF
TGTGCCAGCAGCTTGATCGGTTCAGGGCCCTACGAGCAGTACTTC
>TRBV27|-|-|TRBJ1-5
CASSFYRTNSNQPQHF
TGTGCCAGCAGTTTTTACAGGACCAATAGCAATCAGCCCCAGCATTTT
>TRBV6-1|-|-|TRBJ1-3
CASSETHRNTIYF
TGTGCCAGCAGTGAAACCCACAGAAACACCATATATTTT
>TRBV4-1|-|TRBD1|TRBJ1-6
CASSPGQGLNSPLHF
TGCGCCAGCAGCCCTGGACAGGGACTAAATTCACCCCTCCACTTT
>TRBV6-6|-|-|TRBJ1-1
CASSSNRWGANTEAFF
TGTGCCAGCAGTAGCAACCGGTGGGGCGCGAACACTGAAGCTTTCTTT
>TRBV6-5|-|-|TRBJ2-7
CASSYAGANYEQYF
TGTGCCAGCAGTTACGCGGGGGCAAACTACGAGCAGTACTTC
>TRBV5-1|-|TRBD1|TRBJ1-1
CASSLGTGTEAFF
TGCGCCAGCAGCCTCGGGACAGGCACTGAAGCTTTCTTT
>TRBV3-1/TRBV3-2|-|-|TRBJ2-3
CASSQLVQGADTQYF
TGTGCCAGCAGCCAACTGGTACAGGGCGCAGATACGCAGTATTTT
>TRBV19|-|-|TRBJ2-7
CASSIGSGTYEQYF
TGTGCCAGTAGTATAGGTTCGGGAACCTACGAGCAGTACTTC
>TRBV10-1|-|TRBD1|TRBJ2-7
CASSPGQGSYEQYF
TGCGCCAGCAGCCCGGGACAGGGATCCTACGAGCAGTACTTC
>TRBV2|few|TRBD1|TRBJ1-5
CASSARAGGHQPQHF
TGTGCCAGCAGTGCGAGGGCAGGGGGCCATCAGCCCCAGCATTTT
>TRBV28|-|TRBD2|TRBJ2-3
CASSLGLAGGPQDTQYF
TGTGCCAGCAGTTTAGGCCTAGCGGGAGGGCCACAGGATACGCAGTATTTT
>TRBV7-9|-|TRBD1|TRBJ1-1
CASSSRDRGQANTEAFF
TGTGCCAGCAGCTCCCGGGACAGGGGGCAGGCGAACACTGAAGCTTTCTTT
>TRBV6-4|few|-|TRBJ1-4
CASSIRPVRRNEKLFF
TGTGCCAGCAGTATAAGACCGGTCAGGCGTAATGAAAAACTGTTTTTT
>TRBV5-1|-|-|TRBJ1-1
CASSKGADTEAFF
TGCGCCAGCAGCAAGGGAGCGGACACTGAAGCTTTCTTT
>TRBV24-1|once|TRBD2|TRBJ2-5
CATGDVGGGQETQYF
TGTGCCACCGGGGACGTGGGCGGGGGGCAAGAGACCCAGTACTTC
>TRBV15|-|TRBD1|TRBJ2-7
CATSAVRDRGIEQYF
TGTGCCACCAGCGCTGTGAGGGACAGGGGGATCGAGCAGTACTTC
>TRBV5-1|-|TRBD2|TRBJ2-1
CASSLSTAGGYNEQFF
TGCGCCAGCAGCCTTTCGACAGCGGGAGGGTACAATGAGCAGTTCTTC
>TRBV28|-|TRBD1|TRBJ1-4
CASSSGTDNEKLFF
TGTGCCAGCAGTTCCGGGACAGATAATGAAAAACTGTTTTTT
>TRBV27|few|TRBD1|TRBJ1-5
CASSSRQGGQPQHF
TGTGCCAGCAGTTCCCGACAGGGTGGTCAGCCCCAGCATTTT
>TRBV10-3|once|-|TRBJ2-3
CAIRRQGATATDTQYF
TGTGCCATCAGAAGACAAGGGGCTACTGCGACAGATACGCAGTATTTT
>TRBV7-6|-|TRBD2|TRBJ2-1
CASSKTSGRAQGEQFF
TGTGCCAGCAGCAAGACTAGCGGGAGGGCCCAAGGTGAGCAGTTCTTC
>TRBV5-1|-|-|TRBJ1-1
CASSRFVGASDTEAFF
TGCGCCAGCAGCCGCTTCGTGGGGGCCTCAGACACTGAAGCTTTCTTT
>TRBV19|few|-|TRBJ2-7
CASSIELGQTYEQYF
TGTGCCAGTAGTATAGAACTCGGACAGACCTACGAGCAGTACTTC
>TRBV7-2|-|TRBD2|TRBJ2-5
CASSPPGGAGQETQYF
TGTGCCAGCAGCCCACCCGGGGGGGCGGGTCAAGAGACCCAGTACTTC
>TRBV3-1/TRBV3-2|-|-|TRBJ2-3
CASGRATDTQYF
TGTGCCAGCGGTCGAGCCACAGATACGCAGTATTTT
>TRBV18|-|-|TRBJ2-5
CASSPRTGQETQYF
TGTGCCAGCTCACCACGTACAGGCCAAGAGACCCAGTACTTC
>TRBV30|-|-|TRBJ1-5
CAWSVGGGNQPQHF
TGTGCCTGGAGTGTGGGGGGGGGCAATCAGCCCCAGCATTTT
>TRBV19|-|-|TRBJ1-1
CASSPDQENTEAFF
TGTGCCAGTAGTCCAGACCAGGAGAACACTGAAGCTTTCTTT
>TRBV5-1|-|TRBD1|TRBJ1-2
CASSPVPGQENIYGYTF
TGCGCCAGCAGCCCGGTCCCGGGACAGGAGAACATCTATGGCTACACCTTC
>TRBV4-2|-|TRBD1|TRBJ1-6
CASSQDGTGRSPLHF
TGTGCCAGCAGCCAAGATGGGACAGGGAGATCACCCCTCCACTTT
>TRBV3-1/TRBV3-2|-|TRBD1|TRBJ1-1
CASSPRDRNTEAFF
TGTGCCAGCAGCCCCCGGGACAGGAACACTGAAGCTTTCTTT
>TRBV29-1|-|-|TRBJ1-5
CSVVGLEGQPQHF
TGCAGCGTTGTAGGGTTGGAGGGCCAGCCCCAGCATTTT
>TRBV6-5|few|TRBD2|TRBJ2-3
CASRLAGADTQYF
TGTGCCAGCAGGCTAGCGGGAGCAGATACGCAGTATTTT
>TRBV21-1|-|-|TRBJ2-7
CASSKLVQREASPYEQYF
TGTGCCAGCAGCAAATTAGTCCAGCGGGAAGCCTCCCCCTACGAGCAGTACTTC
>TRBV16|few|-|TRBJ1-6
CASSQGSGSLHF
TGTGCCAGCAGCCAAGGGTCGGGGAGCCTCCACTTT
>TRBV5-1|-|TRBD1|TRBJ1-4
CASSLTGVGTNEKLFF
TGCGCCAGCAGCTTAACAGGGGTTGGGACTAATGAAAAACTGTTTTTT
>TRBV12-3/TRBV12-4|-|-|TRBJ1-1
CASSQQTEAFF
TGTGCCAGCAGCCAACAGACTGAAGCTTTCTTT
>TRBV4-2|few|-|TRBJ2-3
CASSQDRTDTQYF
TGTGCCAGCAGCCAAGATCGGACAGATACGCAGTATTTT